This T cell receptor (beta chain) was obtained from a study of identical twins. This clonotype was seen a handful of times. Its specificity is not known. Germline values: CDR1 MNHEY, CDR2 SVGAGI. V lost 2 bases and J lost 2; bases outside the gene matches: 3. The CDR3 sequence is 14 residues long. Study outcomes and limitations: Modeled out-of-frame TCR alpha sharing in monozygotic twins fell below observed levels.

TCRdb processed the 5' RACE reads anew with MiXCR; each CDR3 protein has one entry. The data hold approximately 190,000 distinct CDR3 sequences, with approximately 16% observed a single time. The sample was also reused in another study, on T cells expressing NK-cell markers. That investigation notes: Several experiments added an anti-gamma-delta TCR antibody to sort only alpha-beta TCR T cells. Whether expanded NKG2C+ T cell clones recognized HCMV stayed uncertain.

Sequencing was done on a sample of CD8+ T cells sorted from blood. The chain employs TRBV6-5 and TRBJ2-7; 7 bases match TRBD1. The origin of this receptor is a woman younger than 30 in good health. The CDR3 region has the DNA TGTGCCAGCAGTTACGGGACAGCCGCCTACGAGCAGTACTTC. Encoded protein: CASSYGTAAYEQYF.